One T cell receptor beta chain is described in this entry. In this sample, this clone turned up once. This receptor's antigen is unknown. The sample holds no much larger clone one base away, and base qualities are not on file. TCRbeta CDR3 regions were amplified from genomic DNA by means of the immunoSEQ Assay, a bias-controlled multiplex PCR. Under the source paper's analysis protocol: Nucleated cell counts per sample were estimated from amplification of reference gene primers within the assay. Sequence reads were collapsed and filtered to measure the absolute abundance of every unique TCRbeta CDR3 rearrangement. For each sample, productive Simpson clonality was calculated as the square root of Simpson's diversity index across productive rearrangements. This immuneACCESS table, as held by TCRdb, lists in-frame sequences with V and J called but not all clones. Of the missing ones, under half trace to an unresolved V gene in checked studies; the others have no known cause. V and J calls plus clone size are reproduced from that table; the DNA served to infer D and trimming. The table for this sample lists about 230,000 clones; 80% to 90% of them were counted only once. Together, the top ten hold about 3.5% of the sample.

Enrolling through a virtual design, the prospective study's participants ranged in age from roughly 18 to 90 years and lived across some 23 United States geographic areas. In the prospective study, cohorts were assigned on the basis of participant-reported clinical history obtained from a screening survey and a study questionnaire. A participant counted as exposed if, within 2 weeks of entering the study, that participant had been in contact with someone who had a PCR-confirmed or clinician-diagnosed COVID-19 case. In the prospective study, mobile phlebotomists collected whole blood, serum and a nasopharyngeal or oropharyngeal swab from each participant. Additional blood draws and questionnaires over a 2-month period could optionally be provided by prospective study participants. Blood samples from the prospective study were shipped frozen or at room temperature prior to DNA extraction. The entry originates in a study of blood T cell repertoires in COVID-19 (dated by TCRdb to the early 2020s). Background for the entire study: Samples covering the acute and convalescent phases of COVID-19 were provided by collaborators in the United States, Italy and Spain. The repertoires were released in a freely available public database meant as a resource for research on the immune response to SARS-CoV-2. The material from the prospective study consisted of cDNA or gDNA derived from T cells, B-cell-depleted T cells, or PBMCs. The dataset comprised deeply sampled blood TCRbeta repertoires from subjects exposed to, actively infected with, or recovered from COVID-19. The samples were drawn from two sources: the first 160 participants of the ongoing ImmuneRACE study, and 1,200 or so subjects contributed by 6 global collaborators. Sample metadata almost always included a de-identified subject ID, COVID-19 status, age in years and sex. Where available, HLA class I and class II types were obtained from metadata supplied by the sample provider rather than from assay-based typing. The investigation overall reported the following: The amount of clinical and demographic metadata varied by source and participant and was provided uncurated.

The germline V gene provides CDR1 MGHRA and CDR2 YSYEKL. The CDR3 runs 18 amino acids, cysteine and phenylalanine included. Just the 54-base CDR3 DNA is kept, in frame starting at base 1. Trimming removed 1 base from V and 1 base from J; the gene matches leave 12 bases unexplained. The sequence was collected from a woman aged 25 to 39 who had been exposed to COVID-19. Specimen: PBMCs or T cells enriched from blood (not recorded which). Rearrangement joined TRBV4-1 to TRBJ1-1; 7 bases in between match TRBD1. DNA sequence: TGCGCCAGCAGCCAAGGGCCCTTCGAAACAGGGGAGAACACTGAAGCTTTCTTT. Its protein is CASSQGPFETGENTEAFF.